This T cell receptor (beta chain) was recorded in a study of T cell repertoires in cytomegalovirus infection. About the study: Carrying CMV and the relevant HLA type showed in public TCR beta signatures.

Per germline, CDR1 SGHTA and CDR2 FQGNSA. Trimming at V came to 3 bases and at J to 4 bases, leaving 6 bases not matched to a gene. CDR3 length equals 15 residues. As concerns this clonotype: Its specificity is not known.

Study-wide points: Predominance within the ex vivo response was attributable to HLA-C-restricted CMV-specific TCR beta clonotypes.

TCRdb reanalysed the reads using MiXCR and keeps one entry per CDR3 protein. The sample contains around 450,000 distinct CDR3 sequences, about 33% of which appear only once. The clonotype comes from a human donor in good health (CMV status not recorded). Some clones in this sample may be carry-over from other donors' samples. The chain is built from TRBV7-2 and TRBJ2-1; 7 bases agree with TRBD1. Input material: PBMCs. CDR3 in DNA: TGTGCCAGCAGCTTTGCCGGGACAGTATACAATGAGCAGTTCTTC. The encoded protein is CASSFAGTVYNEQFF.